Listed here are 29 T cell receptor beta chains from one sample, sequenced in a study of cytomegalovirus exposure and HLA in healthy donors. The PCR had 60 Vbeta and 13 Jbeta primers. Repertoires were generated with immunoSEQ multiplex PCR, while TCRdb's copy carries only in-frame clones and drops some. Among 150,000 to 200,000 clones listed, approximately 85% were seen once. The sequencing sample was made of PBMCs. The origin of the receptors is a woman aged 45 to 65 in good health and CMV-seronegative.

The J gene is TRBJ1-5, the V gene TRBV10-1, with TRBD1 identical over 8 bases. The J segment lost 6 bases and the V segment lost 7 bases, leaving 11 bases of the junction unmatched. Germline CDR1 reads WNHNN; CDR2 reads SYGVQD (reference sequence). The CDR3 covers 15 residues. The CDR3 region has the DNA TGCGCCAGCACCAATACAGGGGGATGGCCTCAGCCCCAGCATTTT. This codes for CASTNTGGWPQPQHF.

The chain couples TRBV12-5 to TRBJ2-1; TRBD1 aligns across 8 bases. Germline trimming cut 1 base from V and 7 bases from J; bases unmatched to any gene: 3. This CDR3 comprises 14 residues. CDR1 is LGHNT, CDR2 FRNRAP, per germline. The CDR3 region is CASGLGTGKNEQFF. For the CDR3, the DNA is TGTGCTAGTGGTTTGGGGACAGGGAAGAATGAGCAGTTCTTC.

The rearrangement uses TRBV11-2 and TRBJ1-2; D remains ambiguous. The germline V gene encodes CDR1 SGHAT and CDR2 FQNNGV. The CDR3 is 14 residues long. V lost 5 bases to trimming and J lost 2 bases, with 12 bases between them. The CDR3 bases are TGTGCCAGCAGCCCTTCCGTCCCGAACTATGGCTACACCTTC. This encodes CASSPSVPNYGYTF. Using reference TRBV11-2 and TRBJ1-2 for the parts outside the CDR3, the full variable domain is EAGVAQSPRYKIIEKRQSVAFWCNPISGHATLYWYQQILGQGPKLLIQFQNNGVVDDSQLPKDRFSAERLKGVDSTLKIQPAKLEDSAVYLCASSPSVPNYGYTFGSGTRLTVV.

The chain has TRBV28 and TRBJ1-4, with D possibly TRBD1 on 5 matching bases. The V and J ends lost 5 bases and 3 bases respectively, with 16 bases between them. The germline V gene encodes CDR1 MDHEN and CDR2 SYDVKM. The CDR3 has 16 residues. The CDR3 nucleotides read TGTGCCAGCAGTGCAGGGAAGGTTTGGCCTAATGAAAAACTGTTTTTT. This encodes CASSAGKVWPNEKLFF.

V usage is TRBV28 and J usage is TRBJ2-2; D is possibly TRBD1 (6 bases). The CDR3 spans 16 residues. Looked up from germline, CDR1 is MDHEN and CDR2 is SYDVKM. Between the trimmed V and J ends, which lost 1 base and 7 bases, there was a span of 16 bases. The chain's CDR3 is CASSLYDRQEDGELFF. The CDR3 DNA follows: TGTGCCAGCAGTTTATACGACAGGCAAGAGGACGGGGAGCTGTTTTTT.

The rearrangement links TRBV11-2 to TRBJ2-5; TRBD2 agrees at 13 bases. With 3 bases clipped from V and 5 bases from J, the junction kept 3 bases outside the gene matches. Per germline, CDR1 SGHAT and CDR2 FQNNGV. The length of the CDR3 is 15 residues. The DNA of the CDR3 is TGTGCCAGCAGCTTCACTAGCGGGAGGGACGAGACCCAGTACTTC. It is translated as CASSFTSGRDETQYF.

CDR3 in amino acids: CASSADSGATNEKLFF. Here the CDR3 DNA reads TGTGCCAGCAGTGCCGACAGTGGCGCAACTAATGAAAAACTGTTTTTT. The chain is built from TRBV9 and TRBJ1-4, with D possibly TRBD1 on 5 matching bases. V dropped 5 bases and J dropped 0 bases, with 14 bases sitting between them. Germline CDR1 reads SGDLS; CDR2 reads YYNGEE. This CDR3 is 16 amino acids long. The full variable domain, its missing parts supplied by reference TRBV9 and TRBJ1-4, is DSGVTQTPKHLITATGQRVTLRCSPRSGDLSVYWYQQSLDQGLQFLIQYYNGEERAKGNILERFSAQQFPDLHSELNLSSLELGDSALYFCASSADSGATNEKLFFGSGTQLSVL.

The V and J genes are TRBV18 and TRBJ2-7; D is possibly TRBD1 (6 bases). The CDR3 length is 15 residues. Trimming stripped 2 bases from V and 1 base from J, with 12 bases between. Germline CDR1 is KGHSH and CDR2 is LQKENI. Here the CDR3 reads CASSPRGMGSYEQYF. CDR3 in DNA: TGTGCCAGCTCACCAAGGGGGATGGGATCCTACGAGCAGTACTTC.

The chain uses TRBV5-6 and TRBJ2-7; D possibly corresponds to TRBD2 (5 bases). The CDR3 spans 14 residues. With 0 bases removed from V and 6 bases from J, the gap between germline ends came to 13 bases. The germline V gene has CDR1 SGHDT and CDR2 YYEEEE. Written as DNA, the CDR3 is TGTGCCAGCAGCTTGGGTTCCACTAGTCGCGAGCAGTACTTC. Protein sequence: CASSLGSTSREQYF.

V and J are TRBV28 and TRBJ2-3, with 10 nucleotides matching TRBD1. This CDR3 has 16 amino acids. The junction had 5 bases not matched to a gene; V was cut back by 2 bases and J by 3 bases. CDR1 is MDHEN, CDR2 SYDVKM, per germline. This CDR3 is CASSLKGQGLTDTQYF. CDR3 coding DNA: TGTGCCAGCAGTTTAAAGGGACAGGGGTTGACAGATACGCAGTATTTT.

The chain has TRBV28 and TRBJ2-1; possible D gene TRBD2, 6 bases. Germline lookup yields CDR1 MDHEN and CDR2 SYDVKM. V was shortened by 6 bases and J by 5 bases, with 11 bases between the two germline ends. This CDR3 region has 13 residues. In DNA, the CDR3 is TGTGCCAGCAGAATCTCGGGGGACAATGAGCAGTTCTTC. Its protein product is CASRISGDNEQFF.

This sequence joins TRBV25-1 and TRBJ1-2; TRBD1 matches 8 bases. The length of the CDR3 is 12 residues. CDR1 is MGHDK and CDR2 is SYGVNS in the germline V gene. The trim removed 6 bases at V and 4 bases at J, leaving 1 base unmatched. CDR3 DNA: TGTGCCAGCAGGGGACAGGCCTATGGCTACACCTTC. This translates into CASRGQAYGYTF.

This chain connects TRBV27 to TRBJ2-7; 9 nucleotides agree with TRBD2. The CDR3 runs to 14 residues. The ends lost 3 bases at V and 6 bases at J; junction bases unmatched: 6. CDR1 and CDR2 (germline): MNHEY, SMNVEV (reference sequence). The CDR3 is CASSFRLAGSEQYF. The DNA of the CDR3 is TGTGCCAGCAGTTTCCGGCTAGCGGGAAGCGAGCAGTACTTC.

The chain joins TRBV7-3 to TRBJ2-2; 11 bases line up with TRBD2. Looked up from germline, CDR1 is SGHTA and CDR2 is FQGTGA. This CDR3 has 14 amino acids. Trimming cost V 7 bases and J 5 bases; bases outside gene matches: 3. The CDR3 spells CASTRLAGTGELFF. The DNA for the CDR3 is TGTGCCAGCACCAGACTAGCGGGGACCGGGGAGCTGTTTTTT.

V and J are TRBV5-1 and TRBJ2-1; 8 bases are shared with TRBD1. Germline loops: CDR1 SGHRS, CDR2 YFSETQ. The CDR3 sequence is 16 residues long. Trimming cost V 3 bases and J 0 bases; bases outside gene matches: 5. CDR3 residues: CASSSGQVSSYNEQFF. CDR3 bases: TGCGCCAGCAGCTCGGGACAGGTGAGCTCCTACAATGAGCAGTTCTTC.

This chain uses TRBV2 with TRBJ1-1; 7 bases are shared with TRBD1. The CDR3 covers 13 residues. J lost 7 bases, V lost 3 bases, and 5 bases had no gene match. Germline-derived CDR1 and CDR2 are SNHLY and FYNNEI. The CDR3 is CASSEQYRGEAFF. CDR3 DNA sequence: TGTGCCAGCAGTGAGCAATACAGGGGTGAAGCTTTCTTT.

This chain joins TRBV7-7 and TRBJ2-5; tentative D call: TRBD2 (5 bases). V lost 4 bases and J 5 bases, leaving 17 bases between the germline ends. From germline, CDR1 is SSHAT and CDR2 FNYEAQ (reference sequence). This CDR3 has 15 amino acids. The CDR3 coding sequence is TGTGCCAGCAGCTCATCCTTAACCTCGGGGGAGACCCAGTACTTC. Translating gives CASSSSLTSGETQYF.

The rearrangement uses TRBV27 and TRBJ1-2; D might be TRBD1 (5 bases). The CDR3 contains 15 residues. CDR1 and CDR2 from the germline V gene are MNHEY and SMNVEV (reference sequence). V was shortened by 2 bases and J by 2 bases, with 12 bases between the two germline ends. Here the CDR3 reads CASSLSLRQNYGYTF. CDR3 sequence (DNA): TGTGCCAGCAGTTTAAGCCTTAGACAGAACTATGGCTACACCTTC.

The chain recombines TRBV18 with TRBJ2-1, with D possibly matching TRBD2 (5 bases). Trimming stripped 5 bases from V and 4 bases from J, with 9 bases between. The CDR3 loop spans 13 amino acids. The V gene's germline CDR1 is KGHSH and CDR2 LQKENI. This chain's CDR3 is CASSGLVYNEQFF. The CDR3 DNA sequence: TGTGCCAGCTCAGGACTCGTATACAATGAGCAGTTCTTC.

CDR3 DNA sequence: TGTGCCAGCTCACCTGCCCCTACAGCGGGAGGGCCCACAGATACGCAGTATTTT. Its protein is CASSPAPTAGGPTDTQYF. The chain joins TRBV18 to TRBJ2-3, with 10 bases lining up with TRBD2. Germline values: CDR1 KGHSH, CDR2 LQKENI. The CDR3 is 18 residues long. J lost 2 bases, V lost 3 bases, and 11 bases had no gene match. Full variable domain (rest looked up from reference TRBV18 and TRBJ2-3): NAGVMQNPRHLVRRRGQEARLRCSPMKGHSHVYWYRQLPEEGLKFMVYLQKENIIDESGMPKERFSAEFPKEGPSILRIQQVVRGDSAAYFCASSPAPTAGGPTDTQYFGPGTRLTVL.

The chain couples TRBV5-1 to TRBJ2-5; 7 positions match TRBD2. The end of the DNA aligns better with TRBJ2-7, so the J call may be wrong. The CDR3 consists of 13 residues. Germline V gene sequence: CDR1 SGHRS, CDR2 YFSETQ. CDR3: CASSLAGPYEQYF. For the CDR3, the DNA is TGCGCCAGCAGCTTAGCGGGACCCTACGAGCAGTACTTC.

The chain recombines TRBV7-2 with TRBJ2-5, with 9 bases aligning to TRBD2. The germline CDR1 and CDR2 sequences are SGHTA and FQGNSA. The CDR3 sequence is 14 residues long. With 5 bases clipped from V and 5 bases from J, the junction kept 6 bases outside the gene matches. The CDR3 reads CASSHSGSGETQYF. The CDR3 region has the DNA TGTGCCAGCAGCCATAGCGGGAGCGGTGAGACCCAGTACTTC.

This clone qualifies as medium-sized. The chain links TRBV30 to TRBJ1-5; a possible D gene is TRBD1 (6 bases). CDR1 is GTSNPN and CDR2 is SVGIG in the germline V gene (reference sequence). Trimming stripped 3 bases from V and 4 bases from J, with 13 bases between. This CDR3 has 14 amino acids. In DNA, the CDR3 is TGTGCCTGGAGCGAGGGGGAAGAGAATCAGCCCCAGCATTTT. It translates to CAWSEGEENQPQHF.

The chain is built from TRBV18 and TRBJ2-7; possible D gene TRBD2, 6 bases. The CDR3 is 14 residues long. In germline, CDR1 is KGHSH, CDR2 LQKENI. The V end was cut by 4 bases, the J end by 4 bases, with 14 bases between. The CDR3 protein is CASSLRREKYEQYF. The CDR3 bases are TGTGCCAGCTCACTAAGGAGGGAGAAATACGAGCAGTACTTC.

The chain carries TRBV30 and TRBJ1-1, with 7 bases matching TRBD1. This CDR3 comprises 13 residues. CDR1 and CDR2 from the germline V gene are GTSNPN and SVGIG (reference sequence). Unmatched junction bases numbered 2, after V lost 0 bases and J lost 4 bases. The CDR3 reads CAWSVQGSTEAFF. The CDR3, as DNA: TGTGCCTGGAGTGTACAGGGGTCCACTGAAGCTTTCTTT.

On this clone: At one end, the junction sequence differs from germline, possibly due to a read error. This chain connects TRBV7-9 to TRBJ1-2, with 7 bases that match TRBD1. Germline CDR1 is SEHNR and CDR2 is FQNEAQ (reference sequence). CDR3 size: 16 residues. CDR3 coding DNA: TGTTCCAGCTCTCGAGTCTCGTCCAGGGGGAGCTATGGCTACACCTTC. Residues: CSSSRVSSRGSYGYTF.

The chain carries TRBV19 and TRBJ1-6, with 9 bases fitting TRBD1. Germline-derived CDR1 and CDR2 are LNHDA and SQIVND (reference sequence). This CDR3 comprises 14 residues. After removal of 3 bases from V and 10 bases from J, the junction contained 4 bases not matched to a gene. This CDR3 reads CASSIETGGSPLHF. The CDR3 DNA reads as TGTGCCAGTAGTATCGAGACAGGGGGATCACCCCTCCACTTT.

This rearrangement joins TRBV7-8 to TRBJ1-3, with no clear D. The V end was cut by 5 bases, the J end by 0 bases, with 8 bases between. Germline loops: CDR1 SGHVS, CDR2 FQNEAQ. This CDR3 has 14 residues. CDR3 loop: CASSPQFSGNTIYF. The CDR3 bases are TGTGCCAGCAGCCCCCAGTTCTCTGGAAACACCATATATTTT.

The chain carries TRBV11-2 and TRBJ2-3; TRBD2 matches 7 bases. Per germline, CDR1 SGHAT and CDR2 FQNNGV. The J segment lost 0 bases and the V segment lost 2 bases, leaving 5 bases of the junction unmatched. The CDR3 is 16 residues long. CDR3 bases: TGTGCCAGCAGCTTACGACTAGCAGAGAGCACAGATACGCAGTATTTT. Encoded protein: CASSLRLAESTDTQYF.